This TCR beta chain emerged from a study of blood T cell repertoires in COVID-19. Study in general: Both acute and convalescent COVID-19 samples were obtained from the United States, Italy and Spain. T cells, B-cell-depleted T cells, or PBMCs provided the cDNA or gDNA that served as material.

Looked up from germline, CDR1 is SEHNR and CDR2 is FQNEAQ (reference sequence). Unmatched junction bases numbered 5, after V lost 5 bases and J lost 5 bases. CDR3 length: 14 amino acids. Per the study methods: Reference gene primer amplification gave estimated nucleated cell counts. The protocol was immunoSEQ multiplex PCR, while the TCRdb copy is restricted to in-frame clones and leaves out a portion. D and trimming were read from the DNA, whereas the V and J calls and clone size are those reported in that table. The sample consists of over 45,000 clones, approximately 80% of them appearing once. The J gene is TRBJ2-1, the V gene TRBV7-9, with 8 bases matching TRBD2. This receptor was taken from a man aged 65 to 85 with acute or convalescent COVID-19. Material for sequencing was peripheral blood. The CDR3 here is CASSNSGADNEQFF. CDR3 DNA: TGTGCCAGCAGCAATAGCGGGGCCGACAATGAGCAGTTCTTC. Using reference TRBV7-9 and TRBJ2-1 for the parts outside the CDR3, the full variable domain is DTGVSQNPRHKITKRGQNVTFRCDPISEHNRLYWYRQTLGQGPEFLTYFQNEAQLEKSRLLSDRFSAERPKGSFSTLEIQRTEQGDSAMYLCASSNSGADNEQFFGPGTRLTVL.